The TCR beta chain described here comes from a study of T cells in Graves' hyperthyroidism and ophthalmopathy. Study background: The initial diagnosis was the point when peripheral blood was collected, ahead of any treatment.

V lost 0 bases to trimming and J lost 7 bases; unmatched junction nucleotides: 9. This CDR3 is 16 amino acids long. CDR1 MNHEY and CDR2 SMNVEV come from the germline V gene (reference sequence). This clonotype has ten or more counts. Its antigen is unknown. Patients were aged 18 to 65, had disease duration under 2 months, and had newly diagnosed hyperthyroidism. Fresh peripheral blood, 8 to 10 ml of it, supplied the PBMCs. Regions amplified from RNA transcripts were the TCR beta CDR3 regions. HTBI primers were the set used in a first-round RT-PCR of the TCR CDR3. TCRdb fed the multiplex PCR reads into MiXCR, producing one record per CDR3 protein. The data hold 690,000 or so distinct CDR3 sequences, with around 20% observed a single time. The study's findings and limits: Most thyroid clonotypes expanded above 0.001 were also detected in blood.

Sequenced: blood. The chain links TRBV27 to TRBJ1-5; the match to TRBD1 covers 7 bases. The clonotype comes from a woman between 50 and 59 years old with Graves' hyperthyroidism that later progressed to Graves' ophthalmopathy. CDR3 nucleotides: TGTGCCAGCAGTTTATCGTCTCGACAGGGACGCCAGCCCCAGCATTTT. This encodes CASSLSSRQGRQPQHF.